This is a list of T cell receptor beta chains from one sample in a study of T cell changes during pregnancy in multiple sclerosis. Data came from immunoSEQ multiplex PCR; TCRdb stores just in-frame clones and leaves some out. The table records over 35,000 clones, around 90% of them present only once. Sequenced material: peripheral blood, taken before pregnancy. The receptors come from a female donor with multiple sclerosis, enrolled in a pregnancy study. Both conserved end residues are part of each CDR3. D genes are given only for firm matches. The listing skips clone size in some rows; elsewhere it reads once, few, many or a size class.

j_call: TRBJ2-1
v_call: TRBV19
d_call: TRBD1
clone_size: -
cdr3_nt: TGTGCCAGTAGTATAAGAGGGACAGACTACAATGAGCAGTTCTTC
cdr3_aa: CASSIRGTDYNEQFF

j_call: TRBJ1-5
v_call: TRBV27
d_call: TRBD1
clone_size: -
cdr3_nt: TGTGCCAGCAGTTTCGCCGGACAGGGGATGCAGCCCCAGCATTTT
cdr3_aa: CASSFAGQGMQPQHF

j_call: TRBJ1-1
v_call: TRBV21-1
d_call: -
clone_size: -
cdr3_nt: TGTGCCTGCCGGGAGGGTGAAGCTTTCTTT
cdr3_aa: CACREGEAFF

j_call: TRBJ2-7
v_call: TRBV2
d_call: -
clone_size: -
cdr3_nt: TGTGCCAGCAGTGAAGCCCGATCAGGGTTCGAGCAGTACTTC
cdr3_aa: CASSEARSGFEQYF

j_call: TRBJ2-2
v_call: TRBV5-6
d_call: -
clone_size: -
cdr3_nt: TGTGCCAGCAGCCTCGGGGGTTGGGGCACCGGGGAGCTGTTTTTT
cdr3_aa: CASSLGGWGTGELFF

j_call: TRBJ2-3
v_call: TRBV7-7
d_call: TRBD2
clone_size: -
cdr3_nt: TGTGCCAGCAGTTCCGGACTAGCGGGCACCACAGATACGCAGTATTTT
cdr3_aa: CASSSGLAGTTDTQYF

j_call: TRBJ2-7
v_call: TRBV16
d_call: -
clone_size: -
cdr3_nt: TGTGCCAGCAGCCCAGACACGGGATACGAGCAGTACTTC
cdr3_aa: CASSPDTGYEQYF

j_call: TRBJ2-2
v_call: TRBV29-1
d_call: TRBD2
clone_size: -
cdr3_nt: TGCAGCGTGAGCGGGAGCCGCGGGGAGCTGTTTTTT
cdr3_aa: CSVSGSRGELFF

j_call: TRBJ2-3
v_call: TRBV19
d_call: TRBD1
clone_size: -
cdr3_nt: TGTGCCAGTAGTGACAGGGCAGCGGATACGCAGTATTTT
cdr3_aa: CASSDRAADTQYF

j_call: TRBJ2-7
v_call: TRBV23-1
d_call: -
clone_size: -
cdr3_nt: TGCGCCAGCAGTCAATCTTCCGCTAGTCTTCTCCCCGAGCAGTACTTC
cdr3_aa: CASSQSSASLLPEQYF

j_call: TRBJ1-6
v_call: TRBV5-1
d_call: TRBD1
clone_size: -
cdr3_nt: TGCGCCAGCAGCCCCGGGACAGGGGTCAACTCACCCCTCCACTTT
cdr3_aa: CASSPGTGVNSPLHF

j_call: TRBJ2-3
v_call: TRBV10-1
d_call: TRBD2
clone_size: -
cdr3_nt: TGCGCCAGCAGTGACGGATCTAGCGGGTTGATTACGCAGTATTTT
cdr3_aa: CASSDGSSGLITQYF

j_call: TRBJ2-1
v_call: TRBV10-1
d_call: TRBD2
clone_size: -
cdr3_nt: TGCGCCACTTCACCGGCCGGGACTAGCTCTTACAATGAGCAGTTCTTC
cdr3_aa: CATSPAGTSSYNEQFF

j_call: TRBJ2-7
v_call: TRBV4-2
d_call: -
clone_size: -
cdr3_nt: TGTGCCAGCAGCCAAGGTCCGGGTCTTTCCTACGAGCAGTACTTC
cdr3_aa: CASSQGPGLSYEQYF

j_call: TRBJ1-4
v_call: TRBV4-2
d_call: TRBD1
clone_size: -
cdr3_nt: TGTGCCAGCAGCCAAGGGACAGGGCCTGGGGAAAAACTGTTTTTT
cdr3_aa: CASSQGTGPGEKLFF

j_call: TRBJ2-2
v_call: TRBV18
d_call: -
clone_size: -
cdr3_nt: TGTGCCAGCTCACTCTCGGGTTTTGACACCGGGGAGCTGTTTTTT
cdr3_aa: CASSLSGFDTGELFF

j_call: TRBJ1-5
v_call: TRBV28
d_call: -
clone_size: once
cdr3_nt: TGTGCCAGCACCTTATCGGTTAGCAATCAGCCCCAGCATTTT
cdr3_aa: CASTLSVSNQPQHF

j_call: TRBJ1-2
v_call: TRBV6-1
d_call: -
clone_size: -
cdr3_nt: TGTGCCAGCAGTGAAATCGCCCGGAACTATGGCTACACCTTC
cdr3_aa: CASSEIARNYGYTF

j_call: TRBJ1-1
v_call: TRBV6-4
d_call: -
clone_size: few
cdr3_nt: TGTGCCAGCAGTGACTCCGGGGGCACTGAAGCTTTCTTT
cdr3_aa: CASSDSGGTEAFF

j_call: TRBJ2-3
v_call: TRBV28
d_call: TRBD2
clone_size: -
cdr3_nt: TGTGCCAGCAGACCCACTAGCGGGAGTCCCACAGATACGCAGTATTTT
cdr3_aa: CASRPTSGSPTDTQYF

j_call: TRBJ2-4
v_call: TRBV5-1
d_call: -
clone_size: once
cdr3_nt: TGCGCCAGCAGCCCTCCTGAAAACATTCAGTACTTC
cdr3_aa: CASSPPENIQYF

j_call: TRBJ1-2
v_call: TRBV28
d_call: -
clone_size: -
cdr3_nt: TGTGCCAGCAGGTCGCCAGGGCGTCTTACCCACTATGGCTACACCTTC
cdr3_aa: CASRSPGRLTHYGYTF

j_call: TRBJ2-3
v_call: TRBV28
d_call: -
clone_size: once
cdr3_nt: TGTGCCAGCAGCCTAGGACAGAGCACAGATACGCAGTATTTT
cdr3_aa: CASSLGQSTDTQYF

j_call: TRBJ2-1
v_call: TRBV7-3
d_call: TRBD2
clone_size: few
cdr3_nt: TGTGCCAGCAGCTCAGGGACTAGTTTAGGTGAGCAGTTCTTC
cdr3_aa: CASSSGTSLGEQFF

j_call: TRBJ2-1
v_call: TRBV18
d_call: TRBD2
clone_size: -
cdr3_nt: TGTGCCAGCTCCCTCACTAGCGGGAGTTACAATGAGCAGTTCTTC
cdr3_aa: CASSLTSGSYNEQFF

j_call: TRBJ2-1
v_call: TRBV7-9
d_call: TRBD1
clone_size: -
cdr3_nt: TGTGCCAGCAGCTTCCAGTCCGGGACAGCGCTGTTCTTC
cdr3_aa: CASSFQSGTALFF

j_call: TRBJ2-3
v_call: TRBV18
d_call: -
clone_size: -
cdr3_nt: TGTGCCAGCTCACCAGCTCCTCCAAAGCTCACAGATACGCAGTATTTT
cdr3_aa: CASSPAPPKLTDTQYF

j_call: TRBJ1-5
v_call: TRBV19
d_call: -
clone_size: -
cdr3_nt: TGTGCCAGTAGCCCTACAGGTAATAATCAGCCCCAGCATTTT
cdr3_aa: CASSPTGNNQPQHF

j_call: TRBJ2-2
v_call: TRBV28
d_call: TRBD1
clone_size: -
cdr3_nt: TGTGCCAGCAGTTTTGACAGGGCCGCCGGGGAGCTGTTTTTT
cdr3_aa: CASSFDRAAGELFF

j_call: TRBJ2-3
v_call: TRBV2
d_call: -
clone_size: -
cdr3_nt: TGTGCCAGCCAGCGCTCAGAGAAAGATACGCAGTATTTT
cdr3_aa: CASQRSEKDTQYF

j_call: TRBJ1-2
v_call: TRBV19
d_call: TRBD1
clone_size: -
cdr3_nt: TGTGCCAGTAGTCTTGGACAGGTTGGGGGTTTTGGCTATGGCTACACCTTC
cdr3_aa: CASSLGQVGGFGYGYTF

j_call: TRBJ1-5
v_call: TRBV4-1
d_call: -
clone_size: -
cdr3_nt: TGCGCCAGCAGCCGCCCGGGGAGCAATCAGCCCCAGCATTTT
cdr3_aa: CASSRPGSNQPQHF

j_call: TRBJ2-1
v_call: TRBV28
d_call: -
clone_size: -
cdr3_nt: TGTGCCAGCAGTATAATAGGCCTGGGCACCTACAATGAGCAGTTCTTC
cdr3_aa: CASSIIGLGTYNEQFF

j_call: TRBJ2-5
v_call: TRBV4-1
d_call: -
clone_size: -
cdr3_nt: TGCGCCAGCAGCCAAGCCCTCGGGTTTGGCGAGACCCAGTACTTC
cdr3_aa: CASSQALGFGETQYF

j_call: TRBJ1-5
v_call: TRBV18
d_call: -
clone_size: -
cdr3_nt: TGTGCCAGCTCACCAAATGTTGGACAGAGCAATCAGCCCCAGCATTTT
cdr3_aa: CASSPNVGQSNQPQHF

j_call: TRBJ2-7
v_call: TRBV4-1
d_call: TRBD2
clone_size: -
cdr3_nt: TGCGCCAGCAGCCAAGACACGGGAGGGTACGAGCAGTACTTC
cdr3_aa: CASSQDTGGYEQYF

j_call: TRBJ1-1
v_call: TRBV28
d_call: -
clone_size: -
cdr3_nt: TGTGCCAGCAGACCCCCTAGGGAAAGGAGGGAAGCTTTCTTT
cdr3_aa: CASRPPRERREAFF

j_call: TRBJ1-1
v_call: TRBV5-1
d_call: -
clone_size: few
cdr3_nt: TGCGCCAGCCAGAGCGGGGAGGGCACCGAAGCTTTCTTT
cdr3_aa: CASQSGEGTEAFF

j_call: TRBJ1-5
v_call: TRBV6-6
d_call: TRBD1
clone_size: -
cdr3_nt: TGTGCCAGCAGTTACCCGACAGGGACCCCTGTTCAGCCCCAGCATTTT
cdr3_aa: CASSYPTGTPVQPQHF

j_call: TRBJ2-5
v_call: TRBV5-1
d_call: TRBD1
clone_size: -
cdr3_nt: TGCGCCAGCAGCTTGGCGACAGGGCTACAAGAGACCCAGTACTTC
cdr3_aa: CASSLATGLQETQYF

j_call: TRBJ1-3
v_call: TRBV19
d_call: -
clone_size: -
cdr3_nt: TGTGCCAGTAGTATGAGGGTGGCCTCTGGAAACACCATATATTTT
cdr3_aa: CASSMRVASGNTIYF

j_call: TRBJ2-2
v_call: TRBV5-1
d_call: -
clone_size: -
cdr3_nt: TGCGCCAGCAGCTTGGATGGTGGCGTAGGGAGCGGGGAGCTGTTTTTT
cdr3_aa: CASSLDGGVGSGELFF

j_call: TRBJ1-1
v_call: TRBV14
d_call: TRBD1
clone_size: few
cdr3_nt: TGTGCCAGCAGCAGGGACAGACTCTCTGAAGCTTTCTTT
cdr3_aa: CASSRDRLSEAFF

j_call: TRBJ1-5
v_call: TRBV27
d_call: -
clone_size: -
cdr3_nt: TGTGCCAGCAGTTTTGGACAGCCCAATCAGCCCCAGCATTTT
cdr3_aa: CASSFGQPNQPQHF

j_call: TRBJ1-2
v_call: TRBV10-1
d_call: -
clone_size: -
cdr3_nt: TGCGCCAGCAGTCGGGGTACGACGGGCTACACCTTC
cdr3_aa: CASSRGTTGYTF

j_call: TRBJ1-6
v_call: TRBV5-1
d_call: -
clone_size: -
cdr3_nt: TGCGCCAGCAGCTTGAAACAGGAAGATTCACCCCTCCACTTT
cdr3_aa: CASSLKQEDSPLHF